This TCR beta chain was identified during a study of OX40 agonist ivuxolimab in advanced cancers. Regarding the complete study: Ivuxolimab was a fully human IgG2 agonistic monoclonal antibody targeting the costimulatory receptor OX40 (CD134). Intravenous ivuxolimab was administered to patients every 2 weeks at six dose levels: 0.01, 0.1, 0.3, 1.5, 3 and 10 mg/kg. Of the approximately 54 patients in dose escalation, approximately 20 had hepatocellular carcinoma, about 15 had melanoma, 9 had renal cell carcinoma and 9 had head and neck cancer. A male proportion of 70% to 90% and a mean age of around 60 years, ranging from roughly 23 to 80, were recorded for the dose-escalation cohort. Prior anti-PD-1, anti-PD-L1 or anti-CTLA-4 therapy was permitted, and checkpoint inhibitors had been received by about two fifths of dose-escalation patients. Three dose-escalation patients achieved partial responses, one with hepatocellular carcinoma and two with cutaneous melanoma. Peripheral TCRbeta sequencing aimed to test whether ivuxolimab altered TCR sequence diversity and caused clonal T-cell expansion. The paper describes the monotherapy dose-escalation part (N of about 52 patients) of the phase I trial of ivuxolimab. Study-level results and caveats: After ivuxolimab, expanded clones were on average more numerous among CD8+ T cells than among CD4+ T cells. Partial responders in the 0.1-3.0 mg/kg groups had among the lowest normalized peripheral clonal expansion, especially among CD8+ T cells. At doses from 0.1 to 3.0 mg/kg, clonal expansion was seen in both CD4+ and CD8+ blood T cells between baseline and week 6. Antigen specificity was not determined for the clonally expanded peripheral T cells. Low levels of normalized T-cell clonal expansion were also seen in some nonresponding patients.

Patients with autoimmune disease history or receiving systemic immunosuppression were excluded from the trial. Peripheral blood for TCR sequencing was collected from all dose cohorts at baseline, on cycle 4 day 1, and on cycle 7 day 1. The samples were drawn from a first-in-human, open-label, multicenter phase I dose-escalation trial of ivuxolimab. Adults with locally advanced or metastatic melanoma, renal cell carcinoma, hepatocellular carcinoma or head and neck squamous cell carcinoma were enrolled in the trial. Before TCR sequencing, CD4+ T cells and CD8+ T cells from peripheral blood were sorted into separate populations. A remark on this clone: The specificity of this receptor is unknown. No qualities accompany the bases; no much larger clone lies one base away.

Genomic DNA was extracted from sorted cells for sequencing of the TCRbeta CDR3 region. The immunoSEQ Assay was used for sequencing of TCRbeta CDR3 regions. TCRdb obtained this table from immuneACCESS and retained in-frame rearrangements with V and J assigned. These tables miss some clones; where compared with another copy, unresolved V genes account for less than half of the shortfall, and the remainder is unexplained. This sample gives about 90,000 clones in total; nearly 90% of them show up just once. The ten largest clones add up to roughly 0.16% of the sample. The TCR originated in an adult with an advanced solid tumor such as melanoma, head and neck, liver or kidney cancer. Material: CD4+ or CD8+ T cells sorted from blood, obtained in a trial of the OX40 agonist ivuxolimab.

The CDR3 is CASSRDPGATDTQYF. The nucleotide sequence reads TGTGCCAGCAGCCGGGACCCGGGGGCGACAGATACGCAGTATTTT. The chain employs TRBV6-6 and TRBJ2-3, with the D gene possibly TRBD1 or TRBD2, each one fitting 6 bases. For CDR1 and CDR2, the germline V gene (reference sequence) lists MNHNY and SVGAGI. Inclusive of the bounding cysteine and phenylalanine, the CDR3 is 15 residues long. Of the read, only the CDR3 DNA is kept; its 45 bases are in frame from base 1. V and J are truncated by 6 bases and 3 bases respectively, leaving an intervening sequence of 16 bases.